This T cell receptor (beta chain) was sequenced for a study of shared clonotypes between healthy human individuals. Study-wide results and caveats: Naive CD4 clonotype sharing across a few donors was approximately 5%. Only blood was sampled, and tissue TCR repertoires likely differ from blood ones. Represented diversity (both genetic and exposure-history) was limited by the small number of donors.

This CDR3 is 15 amino acids long. V lost 5 bases, J lost 2 bases, and 13 bases lay in between. The germline V gene has CDR1 SEHNR and CDR2 FQNEAQ (reference sequence). To note about this clone: Its specificity is unknown.

Data came from immunoSEQ multiplex PCR; TCRdb stores just in-frame clones and leaves some out. The sample yields about 2.2 million clones, around 93% seen once. Naive CD8 populations comprised CD45RO-negative cells positively selected for CCR7, excluding terminally differentiated effector memory CD45RA+ cells. Sequencing was performed on naive CD8+ T cells from PBMCs. The rearrangement joins TRBV7-9 to TRBJ2-1, with D perhaps being TRBD1 or TRBD2 (5 bases each). The TCR originated in a man between 18 and 29 years old in good health. Some clones in this sample may be carry-over from other donors' samples. CDR3 coding DNA: TGTGCCAGCAGCGCCCCGGGGCCAACCTACAATGAGCAGTTCTTC. Translated, it gives CASSAPGPTYNEQFF. Using reference TRBV7-9 and TRBJ2-1 for the parts outside the CDR3, the full variable domain is DTGVSQNPRHKITKRGQNVTFRCDPISEHNRLYWYRQTLGQGPEFLTYFQNEAQLEKSRLLSDRFSAERPKGSFSTLEIQRTEQGDSAMYLCASSAPGPTYNEQFFGPGTRLTVL.